The 31 T cell receptor beta chains below were found in one sample sequenced in a study of T-cell memory formation after mild COVID-19. TCRdb processed the 5' RACE reads anew with MiXCR; each CDR3 protein has one entry. The sample has some 290,000 distinct CDR3 sequences, roughly 16% seen once; the top ten hold approximately 25%. Material: PBMCs or a T cell subset sorted from them (not recorded which). The origin of the receptors is a man in his late teens or twenties who had mild COVID-19 (a few samples of this study predate the infection). Cell type and time point are not known.

This CDR3 reads CSAAPGQSSNYGYTF. The CDR3 nucleotides are TGCAGTGCTGCGCCGGGACAGTCATCGAACTATGGCTACACCTTC. The V call is TRBV20-1, the J call TRBJ1-2, with 7 bases identical to TRBD1. There are 15 residues in the CDR3. Germline CDR1 DFQATT, CDR2 SNEGSKA (reference sequence). Losses at the gene ends were 5 bases for V and 2 bases for J; bases not matched to a gene: 11.

This clonotype occurred a few times. The rearrangement uses TRBV6-6 and TRBJ1-5; unclear D gene. The CDR3 length is 16 residues. CDR1 MNHNY and CDR2 SVGAGI come from the germline V gene (reference sequence). V was pared by 1 base and J by 4 bases, with 14 bases between. The CDR3 here is CASSYLGGRENQPQHF. The CDR3 nucleotides are TGTGCCAGCAGTTACTTGGGTGGGCGCGAGAATCAGCCCCAGCATTTT.

V and J are TRBV6-2 or TRBV6-3 and TRBJ1-1; 7 bases are a match to TRBD1. J was trimmed by 4 bases and V by 9 bases; bases with no gene match: 8. The length of the CDR3 is 13 residues. CDR1 MNHEY and CDR2 SVGEGT come from the germline V gene. The CDR3 region is CASTPQGGTEAFF. CDR3 sequence (DNA): TGTGCCAGTACTCCCCAGGGGGGCACTGAAGCTTTCTTT.

This clonotype was picked up a small number of times. The chain employs TRBV20-1 and TRBJ1-4; D is uncertain. V gave up 3 bases and J gave up 4 bases, with 3 bases separating them. Germline V gene data show CDR1 as DFQATT and CDR2 as SNEGSKA (reference sequence). CDR3 length: 11 amino acids. The CDR3 sequence is CSARNNEKLFF. The CDR3, as DNA: TGCAGTGCTAGGAATAATGAAAAACTGTTTTTT.

This clonotype was detected only a few times. The V call is TRBV5-4, the J call TRBJ2-5; D unresolved. The CDR3 contains 12 residues. The V end was cut by 2 bases, the J end by 9 bases, with 11 bases between. Germline values: CDR1 SGHNT, CDR2 YYREEE (reference sequence). CDR3 in amino acids: CASSLVGGAQYF. For the CDR3, the DNA is TGTGCCAGCAGCTTAGTCGGTGGAGCCCAGTACTTC.

The V gene is TRBV29-1, the J gene TRBJ2-7; TRBD1 agrees at 11 bases. V gave up 3 bases and J gave up 2 bases; unmatched junction bases: 6. The CDR3 contains 15 residues. CDR1 and CDR2 from the germline V gene are SQVTM and ANQGSEA. The CDR3: CSVDAGQGAPYEQYF. The DNA of the CDR3 is TGCAGCGTTGACGCCGGACAGGGGGCTCCCTACGAGCAGTACTTC.

The chain joins TRBV4-1 to TRBJ1-2; no clear D gene. Germline V gene lookup returns CDR1 MGHRA and CDR2 YSYEKL. V shed 1 base and J shed 1 base, with 10 bases lying between them. CDR3 size: 15 residues. DNA for the CDR3: TGCGCCAGCAGCCAAGGACCCCACATTAACTATGGCTACACCTTC. Its protein product is CASSQGPHINYGYTF.

Many counts were recorded for this clonotype. The V and J genes are TRBV20-1 and TRBJ2-3, with TRBD2 as a possible D gene (6 bases). CDR1 is DFQATT and CDR2 is SNEGSKA in the germline V gene (reference sequence). The CDR3 contains 15 residues. V lost 1 base to trimming and J lost 1 base, with 12 bases between them. The CDR3 nucleotides are TGCAGTGCTAGAGGGGACTCCTCGGGCACAGATACGCAGTATTTT. Its translation is CSARGDSSGTDTQYF.

This clonotype was detected a few times. This chain connects TRBV18 to TRBJ1-1; 7 bases are a match to TRBD1. Losses at the gene ends were 3 bases for V and 6 bases for J; bases not matched to a gene: 7. Germline-derived CDR1 and CDR2 are KGHSH and LQKENI. The CDR3 loop spans 14 amino acids. The CDR3 bases are TGTGCCAGCTCACCCCCCGACAGGGAGGCTGAAGCTTTCTTT. Protein: CASSPPDREAEAFF.

In this sample, this clonotype turned up a few times. This chain connects TRBV20-1 to TRBJ2-7; either TRBD1 or TRBD2 may supply D (5 bases each). There are 13 residues in the CDR3. Germline V gene lookup returns CDR1 DFQATT and CDR2 SNEGSKA (reference sequence). Trimming took 5 bases from V and 7 from J, leaving 18 bases between them. The CDR3 nucleotides read TGCAGTGCTCCCGCCCCCGGGGCAGGGGAGCAGTACTTC. This gives the protein CSAPAPGAGEQYF.

Ten or more counts support this clonotype. The rearrangement links TRBV5-1 to TRBJ2-5, with TRBD1 matching 10 bases. Per the germline V gene, CDR1 is SGHRS and CDR2 is YFSETQ. This CDR3 is built from 15 residues. With V trimmed by 5 bases and J by 2 bases, 6 bases remained unmatched. The CDR3 nucleotides read TGCGCCAGCAGGAGGACAGGGGGTATTCAAGAGACCCAGTACTTC. Translated: CASRRTGGIQETQYF. The complete variable domain, with remaining parts taken from reference TRBV5-1 and TRBJ2-5, reads KAGVTQTPRYLIKTRGQQVTLSCSPISGHRSVSWYQQTPGQGLQFLFEYFSETQRNKGNFPGRFSGRQFSNSRSEMNVSTLELGDSALYLCASRRTGGIQETQYFGPGTRLLVL.

This clonotype turned up a few times. The chain couples TRBV6-6 to TRBJ1-2; weak D call: TRBD1 (5 bases). Trimming pared 6 bases from V and 5 bases from J, leaving 7 bases between. Germline lookup yields CDR1 MNHNY and CDR2 SVGAGI (reference sequence). The CDR3 is 11 residues long. The CDR3 here is CASSRAYGYTF. CDR3 bases: TGTGCCAGCAGCAGGGCGTATGGCTACACCTTC.

This clonotype was detected a few times. This chain joins TRBV28 and TRBJ2-3, with 8 bases fitting TRBD2. The CDR3 runs to 15 residues. V lost 3 bases and J lost 5; bases outside the gene matches: 7. Germline CDR1 MDHEN, CDR2 SYDVKM. CDR3 protein: CASSFTRGAGDTQYF. CDR3 in DNA: TGTGCCAGCAGTTTCACGCGGGGGGCTGGAGATACGCAGTATTTT.

This clonotype has just a few counts. The genes are TRBV6-6 and TRBJ2-1, with D possibly being TRBD1 (6 bases). The CDR3 extends over 15 amino acids. The V gene lost 3 bases and the J gene lost 2 bases, with 11 bases spanning the gap. Germline CDR1 is MNHNY and CDR2 is SVGAGI (reference sequence). DNA of the CDR3: TGTGCCAGCAGTTATGAGGGGGTTGCCTACAATGAGCAGTTCTTC. This codes for CASSYEGVAYNEQFF.

This clonotype appeared many times. V is TRBV28 and J is TRBJ2-3, with D perhaps matching TRBD1 (6 bases). The CDR3 is 16 amino acids. Trimming took off 7 bases at V and 1 base at J, with 18 bases between the two ends. Germline V gives CDR1 MDHEN, CDR2 SYDVKM. The chain's CDR3 is CASIPGTFTRTDTQYF. CDR3 sequence (DNA): TGTGCCAGCATTCCCGGGACATTCACACGCACAGATACGCAGTATTTT.

The V gene is TRBV3-1, the J gene TRBJ1-1; no clear D. The CDR3 contains 13 residues. Germline assignment: CDR1 LGHDT and CDR2 YNNKEL (reference sequence). The germline V and J ends were trimmed by 0 bases and 5 bases, with 7 bases remaining between them. Written as DNA, the CDR3 is TGTGCCAGCAGCCAAGAGGGCCGGACTGAAGCTTTCTTT. It encodes CASSQEGRTEAFF.

V is TRBV7-2 and J is TRBJ2-7; possible D gene TRBD1, 6 bases. V was trimmed by 2 bases and J by 2 bases, leaving 7 bases between them. CDR1 SGHTA and CDR2 FQGNSA come from the germline V gene. The CDR3 is 13 amino acids. This CDR3 is CASSLQGPYEQYF. The DNA for the CDR3 is TGTGCCAGCAGCTTACAGGGGCCCTACGAGCAGTACTTC.

The rearrangement joins TRBV25-1 to TRBJ2-7; D may be TRBD2 (7 bases). Trimming left V 5 bases short and J 4 bases short, with 18 bases between. The CDR3 totals 15 residues. In germline, CDR1 is MGHDK, CDR2 SYGVNS. In DNA, the CDR3 is TGTGCCAGCAGTCAAGGGGGGGTGGCGTTGTACGAGCAGTACTTC. Translation gives CASSQGGVALYEQYF.

The sample holds many counts of this clonotype. The rearrangement uses TRBV5-1 and TRBJ2-1, with D possibly TRBD1 on 6 matching bases. The V end lost 4 bases, the J end lost 9 bases, and 14 bases lay between the germline ends. This CDR3 is 13 amino acids long. Germline V gene sequence: CDR1 SGHRS, CDR2 YFSETQ. The CDR3 spells CASSQGSGSEQFF. For the CDR3, the DNA is TGCGCCAGCAGCCAGGGGTCAGGTAGTGAGCAGTTCTTC. Based on the CDR3 plus reference TRBV5-1 and TRBJ2-1, the full variable domain is KAGVTQTPRYLIKTRGQQVTLSCSPISGHRSVSWYQQTPGQGLQFLFEYFSETQRNKGNFPGRFSGRQFSNSRSEMNVSTLELGDSALYLCASSQGSGSEQFFGPGTRLTVL.

The genes are TRBV5-1 and TRBJ1-6; 8 nucleotides align to TRBD1. The CDR3 consists of 16 residues. V was clipped by 3 bases and J by 7 bases; unmatched bases: 9. Germline CDR1 SGHRS, CDR2 YFSETQ. DNA of the CDR3: TGCGCCAGCAGCTCGGGCGGACAGGGTGGCAATTCACCCCTCCACTTT. Its translation is CASSSGGQGGNSPLHF.

The table lists this clonotype with a few counts. The genes are TRBV7-6 and TRBJ2-2; 7 bases are shared with TRBD1. This CDR3 has 16 amino acids. Looked up from germline, CDR1 is SGHVS and CDR2 is FNYEAQ. V gave up 2 bases and J gave up 5 bases; unmatched junction bases: 8. The CDR3 bases are TGTGCCAGCAGCTTACCACCGGGACAGTCAACCGGGGAGCTGTTTTTT. Translating gives CASSLPPGQSTGELFF.

The V gene is TRBV18, the J gene TRBJ1-1; D is perhaps TRBD1 (5 bases). Trimming removed 3 bases from V and 4 bases from J, with 15 bases in between. Germline V gene sequence: CDR1 KGHSH, CDR2 LQKENI. This CDR3 is 15 amino acids long. The CDR3, as DNA: TGTGCCAGCTCACCCAGCAGGGCCCTGAGCACTGAAGCTTTCTTT. This translates into CASSPSRALSTEAFF. The full variable domain, in which reference TRBV18 and TRBJ1-1 provide the parts outside the CDR3, is NAGVMQNPRHLVRRRGQEARLRCSPMKGHSHVYWYRQLPEEGLKFMVYLQKENIIDESGMPKERFSAEFPKEGPSILRIQQVVRGDSAAYFCASSPSRALSTEAFFGQGTRLTVV.

This clonotype was observed many times. This chain connects TRBV30 to TRBJ2-1, with D unclear. Germline values: CDR1 GTSNPN, CDR2 SVGIG (reference sequence). V was shortened by 1 base and J by 6 bases, with 10 bases between the two germline ends. The CDR3 has 13 residues. For the CDR3, the DNA is TGTGCCTGGAGTGGGATGGGCGGCAATGAGCAGTTCTTC. Residues: CAWSGMGGNEQFF.

The chain uses TRBV7-3 and TRBJ2-7; 9 positions match TRBD1. V shed 9 bases, J shed 1 base, and the junction held 4 bases outside the gene matches. This CDR3 comprises 13 residues. The germline V gene has CDR1 SGHTA and CDR2 FQGTGA. Here the CDR3 DNA reads TGTGCCAGGGACAGGGGTGAATCCTACGAGCAGTACGTC. Its protein product is CARDRGESYEQYV.

V is TRBV20-1 and J is TRBJ1-5; 7 bases are a match to TRBD1. The length of the CDR3 is 12 residues. The germline V gene encodes CDR1 DFQATT and CDR2 SNEGSKA (reference sequence). With 5 bases clipped from V and 6 bases from J, the junction kept 4 bases outside the gene matches. The CDR3 coding sequence is TGCAGTGCTCCACAGGGGAGTCAGCCCCAGCATTTT. The encoded protein is CSAPQGSQPQHF.

V is TRBV2 and J is TRBJ2-7; 9 bases align to TRBD1. This CDR3 has 15 amino acids. Per germline, CDR1 SNHLY and CDR2 FYNNEI. V lost 2 bases and J lost 3; bases outside the gene matches: 5. This CDR3 is CASSERTGVYYEQYF. As DNA, the CDR3 is TGTGCCAGCAGTGAACGGACAGGGGTTTACTACGAGCAGTACTTC.

The chain is built from TRBV5-1 and TRBJ2-1; 10 nucleotides align to TRBD2. The germline V gene encodes CDR1 SGHRS and CDR2 YFSETQ. The CDR3 contains 17 residues. The V segment lost 4 bases and the J segment 1 base; nucleotides outside the gene matches: 8. The chain's CDR3 is CASSGLAGVGSYNEQFF. DNA of the CDR3: TGCGCCAGCAGCGGTCTAGCGGGGGTAGGGTCCTACAATGAGCAGTTCTTC.

The genes are TRBV18 and TRBJ2-7; D possibly matches TRBD1 or TRBD2 (5 bases each). Germline-derived CDR1 and CDR2 are KGHSH and LQKENI. The V end lost 1 base, the J end lost 0 bases, and 13 bases lay between the germline ends. CDR3 length equals 16 residues. The CDR3 nucleotides read TGTGCCAGCTCACCACTTCCGGGACGGAGCTCCTACGAGCAGTACGTC. It translates to CASSPLPGRSSYEQYV.

This clonotype was seen only a few times. This chain uses TRBV29-1 with TRBJ2-1, with D possibly matching TRBD1 (7 bases). V was clipped by 6 bases and J by 7 bases, with 16 bases between them. The CDR3 extends over 13 amino acids. The V gene's germline CDR1 is SQVTM and CDR2 ANQGSEA. This chain's CDR3 is CSVWTGRGNEQFF. CDR3 DNA sequence: TGCAGCGTCTGGACAGGACGGGGGAATGAGCAGTTCTTC.

In its sample, this clonotype was seen a few times. This rearrangement joins TRBV7-9 to TRBJ1-1, with TRBD1 as a possible D gene (6 bases). Germline V gives CDR1 SEHNR, CDR2 FQNEAQ (reference sequence). V shed 5 bases and J shed 10 bases, with 20 bases lying between them. The CDR3 consists of 14 residues. The CDR3, as DNA: TGTGCCAGCAGCCGAGGCCAACAGGGTGGTGGAGCTTTCTTT. Protein sequence: CASSRGQQGGGAFF.

The chain couples TRBV5-5 to TRBJ2-3, with 9 bases identical to TRBD1. Germline V CDR1 and CDR2: SGHKS, YYEKEE (reference sequence). J was trimmed by 3 bases and V by 5 bases; bases with no gene match: 10. The CDR3 loop spans 16 amino acids. CDR3 DNA: TGTGCCAGCAGAGTTCTTGGGACAGGGAGGACAGATACGCAGTATTTT. Translation: CASRVLGTGRTDTQYF.